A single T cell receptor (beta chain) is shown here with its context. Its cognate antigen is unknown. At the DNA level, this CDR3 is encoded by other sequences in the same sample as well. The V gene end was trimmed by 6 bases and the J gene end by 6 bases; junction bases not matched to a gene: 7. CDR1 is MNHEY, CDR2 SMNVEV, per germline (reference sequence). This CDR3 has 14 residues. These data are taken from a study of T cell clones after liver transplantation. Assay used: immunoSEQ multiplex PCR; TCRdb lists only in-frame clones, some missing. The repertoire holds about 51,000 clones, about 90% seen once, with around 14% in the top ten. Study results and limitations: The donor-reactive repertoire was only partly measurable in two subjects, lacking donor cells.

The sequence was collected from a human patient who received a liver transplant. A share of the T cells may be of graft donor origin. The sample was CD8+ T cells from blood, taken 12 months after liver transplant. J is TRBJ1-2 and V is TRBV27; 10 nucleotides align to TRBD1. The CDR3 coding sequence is TGTGCCAGCAGCTCCACCGGGACAGGGGATGGCTACACCTTC. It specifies CASSSTGTGDGYTF.